The rows below give T cell receptor beta chains drawn from one sample of a study of Graves' ophthalmopathy and Graves' hyperthyroidism. TCRdb processed the multiplex PCR reads anew with MiXCR; each CDR3 protein has one entry. The sample has 300,000 or so distinct CDR3 sequences, about a sixth seen once; the top ten hold roughly an eighth. The source material was peripheral blood. The receptor set was obtained from an adult man with Graves' ophthalmopathy. Both conserved end residues are part of each CDR3. A D gene is named only where the DNA matches it firmly. The size of a clone is reported for some rows only, either as once, few or many, or as a class for expanded clones.

j_call v_call d_call clone_size cdr3_aa cdr3_nt
TRBJ2-2 TRBV20-1 TRBD2 few CSARDLEGLAGVGTGELFF TGCAGTGCTAGAGACCTAGAGGGACTAGCGGGAGTCGGGACCGGGGAGCTGTTTTTT
TRBJ1-3 TRBV19 NA NA CASRTDRSSGNTIYF TGTGCCAGTAGGACGGACAGAAGCTCTGGAAACACCATATATTTT
TRBJ2-7 TRBV5-1 NA many CASSLEALSYEQYF TGCGCCAGCAGCTTGGAAGCACTCTCCTACGAGCAGTACTTC
TRBJ2-2 TRBV11-1 TRBD2 many CASSTRRSGGFANTGELFF TGTGCCAGCAGCACTCGGCGGAGCGGGGGCTTCGCGAACACCGGGGAGCTGTTTTTT
TRBJ2-7 TRBV6-1 NA NA CASLEIGEQYF TGTGCCAGTTTAGAAATTGGCGAGCAGTACTTC
TRBJ2-7 TRBV12-3/TRBV12-4 NA NA CASTPPQTQYEQYF TGTGCCAGCACCCCCCCACAGACACAGTACGAGCAGTACTTC
TRBJ1-5 TRBV4-2 NA few CASSQASGSQPQHF TGTGCCAGCAGCCAAGCTAGTGGTTCTCAGCCCCAGCATTTT
TRBJ2-7 TRBV12-3/TRBV12-4 TRBD2 many CASSLQSGSRYEQYF TGTGCCAGCAGTTTACAGAGCGGGAGTAGGTACGAGCAGTACTTC
TRBJ1-6 TRBV6-1 NA many CASSELGEDSPLHF TGTGCCAGCAGTGAACTGGGGGAAGATTCACCCCTCCACTTT
TRBJ1-1 TRBV7-3 NA many CASSLSFRGYLVF TGTGCCAGCAGCTTATCATTCCGGGGGTATTTAGTCTTT
TRBJ1-3 TRBV12-3/TRBV12-4 NA many CASSLVTDLDTIYF TGTGCCAGCAGTTTAGTGACGGATCTAGACACCATATATTTT
TRBJ1-2 TRBV12-3/TRBV12-4 NA NA CASSPDPKGGYGYTF TGTGCCAGCAGTCCCGATCCAAAGGGCGGCTATGGCTACACCTTC
TRBJ1-2 TRBV27 TRBD1 few CASSRDRGYYGYTF TGTGCCAGCAGCCGGGACAGGGGCTACTATGGCTACACCTTC
TRBJ2-2 TRBV29-1 TRBD1 few CSVVPYRGYAGELFF TGCAGCGTTGTCCCTTACAGGGGGTATGCCGGGGAGCTGTTTTTT
TRBJ1-2 TRBV10-3 TRBD1 many CAISEGQGNGYTF TGTGCCATCAGTGAGGGACAGGGGAATGGCTACACCTTC
TRBJ1-2 TRBV2 TRBD1 NA CASSEGVGDRDYGYTF TGTGCCAGCAGTGAAGGGGTAGGGGACAGAGACTATGGCTACACCTTC
TRBJ2-7 TRBV5-1 NA NA CASSLAGGAEEQYF TGCGCCAGCAGCTTGGCTGGGGGGGCTGAGGAGCAGTACTTC
TRBJ2-7 TRBV4-1 NA many CASSQESTAYEQYF TGCGCCAGCAGCCAAGAGTCGACAGCCTACGAGCAGTACTTC
TRBJ2-7 TRBV27 NA many CASSLRVSYEQYF TGTGCCAGCAGTCTGAGGGTATCCTACGAGCAGTACTTC
TRBJ1-2 TRBV27 NA many CASSLSAPDSHNYGYTF TGTGCCAGCAGTTTATCGGCCCCGGACAGCCACAACTATGGCTACACCTTC
TRBJ2-7 TRBV6-5 NA few CASSYSIKGFYKQYF TGTGCCAGCAGTTACTCGATTAAGGGTTTCTACAAGCAGTACTTC
TRBJ1-2 TRBV2 NA many CASSVVGGPAGYTF TGTGCCAGCAGTGTCGTAGGGGGTCCGGCTGGCTACACCTTC
TRBJ2-2 TRBV6-1 NA many CASTSDSGVNTGELFF TGTGCCAGCACGTCAGATAGCGGAGTAAACACCGGGGAGCTGTTTTTT
TRBJ2-5 TRBV5-1 TRBD2 many CASSFLGTSVETQYF TGCGCCAGCAGCTTTCTAGGGACTAGTGTCGAAACCCAGTACTTC
TRBJ2-7 TRBV5-1 TRBD2 many CASTEAWGMGTSSYEQYF TGCGCCAGCACCGAGGCCTGGGGGATGGGGACTAGCTCCTACGAGCAGTACTTC
TRBJ1-3 TRBV19 NA many CASILSAGNTIYF TGTGCCAGTATCCTCAGCGCTGGAAACACCATATATTTT
TRBJ2-7 TRBV7-8 NA NA CASSAGRTSEQYF TGTGCCAGCAGCGCCGGCAGAACCTCCGAGCAGTACTTC
TRBJ2-7 TRBV6-2/TRBV6-3 NA few CASSRYPYEQYF TGTGCCAGCAGCAGGTATCCCTACGAGCAGTACTTC
TRBJ2-5 TRBV7-9 TRBD2 many CASRTSGPQETQYF TGTGCCAGCAGGACTAGCGGCCCCCAAGAGACCCAGTACTTC
TRBJ1-5 TRBV6-1 TRBD1 many CASIVDRAGKPQHF TGTGCCAGCATTGTGGACAGGGCAGGGAAGCCCCAGCATTTT
TRBJ2-2 TRBV11-2 NA many CASSLDSHTGELFF TGTGCCAGCAGCTTAGACTCTCACACCGGGGAGCTGTTTTTT
TRBJ2-7 TRBV6-5 TRBD1 many CASRQSGTGSFGEQYF TGTGCCAGCAGACAATCCGGGACAGGGAGCTTTGGGGAGCAGTACTTC
TRBJ1-2 TRBV6-5 NA few CASSYSMEGSGYTF TGTGCCAGCAGTTACTCGATGGAGGGGTCTGGCTACACCTTC
TRBJ1-6 TRBV15 NA many CATSGRSSYNSPLHF TGTGCCACCAGCGGGAGGAGCTCCTATAATTCACCCCTCCACTTT
TRBJ2-7 TRBV5-1 TRBD1 many CASSLASRGTYEQYF TGCGCCAGCAGCTTGGCAAGCAGGGGGACGTACGAGCAGTACTTC
TRBJ2-7 TRBV20-1 TRBD2 many CSARWVAGGTYEQYF TGCAGTGCTAGATGGGTAGCGGGAGGTACCTACGAGCAGTACTTC
TRBJ1-2 TRBV28 TRBD1 many CASSLGQANYGYTF TGTGCCAGCAGTTTGGGACAGGCTAACTATGGCTACACCTTC
TRBJ2-2 TRBV18 NA many CASSQDRNTGELFF TGTGCCAGCTCACAGGACCGCAACACCGGGGAGCTGTTTTTT
TRBJ2-7 TRBV6-1 NA NA CASEEEKGYEQYF TGTGCCAGCGAGGAGGAAAAGGGGTACGAGCAGTACTTC
TRBJ1-1 TRBV7-8 TRBD1 many CASSPDRSQSEAFF TGTGCCAGCAGTCCGGACAGGTCGCAATCCGAAGCTTTCTTT
TRBJ1-5 TRBV20-1 NA many CSARGELIGNQPQHF TGCAGTGCTAGGGGAGAATTGATTGGCAATCAGCCCCAGCATTTT
TRBJ2-7 TRBV20-1 NA many CSCRGVSYEQYF TGCAGTTGCAGGGGGGTCTCCTACGAGCAGTACTTC
TRBJ1-2 TRBV5-1 NA many CASSLAPTETNYGYTF TGCGCCAGCAGCTTGGCCCCGACAGAAACTAACTATGGCTACACCTTC